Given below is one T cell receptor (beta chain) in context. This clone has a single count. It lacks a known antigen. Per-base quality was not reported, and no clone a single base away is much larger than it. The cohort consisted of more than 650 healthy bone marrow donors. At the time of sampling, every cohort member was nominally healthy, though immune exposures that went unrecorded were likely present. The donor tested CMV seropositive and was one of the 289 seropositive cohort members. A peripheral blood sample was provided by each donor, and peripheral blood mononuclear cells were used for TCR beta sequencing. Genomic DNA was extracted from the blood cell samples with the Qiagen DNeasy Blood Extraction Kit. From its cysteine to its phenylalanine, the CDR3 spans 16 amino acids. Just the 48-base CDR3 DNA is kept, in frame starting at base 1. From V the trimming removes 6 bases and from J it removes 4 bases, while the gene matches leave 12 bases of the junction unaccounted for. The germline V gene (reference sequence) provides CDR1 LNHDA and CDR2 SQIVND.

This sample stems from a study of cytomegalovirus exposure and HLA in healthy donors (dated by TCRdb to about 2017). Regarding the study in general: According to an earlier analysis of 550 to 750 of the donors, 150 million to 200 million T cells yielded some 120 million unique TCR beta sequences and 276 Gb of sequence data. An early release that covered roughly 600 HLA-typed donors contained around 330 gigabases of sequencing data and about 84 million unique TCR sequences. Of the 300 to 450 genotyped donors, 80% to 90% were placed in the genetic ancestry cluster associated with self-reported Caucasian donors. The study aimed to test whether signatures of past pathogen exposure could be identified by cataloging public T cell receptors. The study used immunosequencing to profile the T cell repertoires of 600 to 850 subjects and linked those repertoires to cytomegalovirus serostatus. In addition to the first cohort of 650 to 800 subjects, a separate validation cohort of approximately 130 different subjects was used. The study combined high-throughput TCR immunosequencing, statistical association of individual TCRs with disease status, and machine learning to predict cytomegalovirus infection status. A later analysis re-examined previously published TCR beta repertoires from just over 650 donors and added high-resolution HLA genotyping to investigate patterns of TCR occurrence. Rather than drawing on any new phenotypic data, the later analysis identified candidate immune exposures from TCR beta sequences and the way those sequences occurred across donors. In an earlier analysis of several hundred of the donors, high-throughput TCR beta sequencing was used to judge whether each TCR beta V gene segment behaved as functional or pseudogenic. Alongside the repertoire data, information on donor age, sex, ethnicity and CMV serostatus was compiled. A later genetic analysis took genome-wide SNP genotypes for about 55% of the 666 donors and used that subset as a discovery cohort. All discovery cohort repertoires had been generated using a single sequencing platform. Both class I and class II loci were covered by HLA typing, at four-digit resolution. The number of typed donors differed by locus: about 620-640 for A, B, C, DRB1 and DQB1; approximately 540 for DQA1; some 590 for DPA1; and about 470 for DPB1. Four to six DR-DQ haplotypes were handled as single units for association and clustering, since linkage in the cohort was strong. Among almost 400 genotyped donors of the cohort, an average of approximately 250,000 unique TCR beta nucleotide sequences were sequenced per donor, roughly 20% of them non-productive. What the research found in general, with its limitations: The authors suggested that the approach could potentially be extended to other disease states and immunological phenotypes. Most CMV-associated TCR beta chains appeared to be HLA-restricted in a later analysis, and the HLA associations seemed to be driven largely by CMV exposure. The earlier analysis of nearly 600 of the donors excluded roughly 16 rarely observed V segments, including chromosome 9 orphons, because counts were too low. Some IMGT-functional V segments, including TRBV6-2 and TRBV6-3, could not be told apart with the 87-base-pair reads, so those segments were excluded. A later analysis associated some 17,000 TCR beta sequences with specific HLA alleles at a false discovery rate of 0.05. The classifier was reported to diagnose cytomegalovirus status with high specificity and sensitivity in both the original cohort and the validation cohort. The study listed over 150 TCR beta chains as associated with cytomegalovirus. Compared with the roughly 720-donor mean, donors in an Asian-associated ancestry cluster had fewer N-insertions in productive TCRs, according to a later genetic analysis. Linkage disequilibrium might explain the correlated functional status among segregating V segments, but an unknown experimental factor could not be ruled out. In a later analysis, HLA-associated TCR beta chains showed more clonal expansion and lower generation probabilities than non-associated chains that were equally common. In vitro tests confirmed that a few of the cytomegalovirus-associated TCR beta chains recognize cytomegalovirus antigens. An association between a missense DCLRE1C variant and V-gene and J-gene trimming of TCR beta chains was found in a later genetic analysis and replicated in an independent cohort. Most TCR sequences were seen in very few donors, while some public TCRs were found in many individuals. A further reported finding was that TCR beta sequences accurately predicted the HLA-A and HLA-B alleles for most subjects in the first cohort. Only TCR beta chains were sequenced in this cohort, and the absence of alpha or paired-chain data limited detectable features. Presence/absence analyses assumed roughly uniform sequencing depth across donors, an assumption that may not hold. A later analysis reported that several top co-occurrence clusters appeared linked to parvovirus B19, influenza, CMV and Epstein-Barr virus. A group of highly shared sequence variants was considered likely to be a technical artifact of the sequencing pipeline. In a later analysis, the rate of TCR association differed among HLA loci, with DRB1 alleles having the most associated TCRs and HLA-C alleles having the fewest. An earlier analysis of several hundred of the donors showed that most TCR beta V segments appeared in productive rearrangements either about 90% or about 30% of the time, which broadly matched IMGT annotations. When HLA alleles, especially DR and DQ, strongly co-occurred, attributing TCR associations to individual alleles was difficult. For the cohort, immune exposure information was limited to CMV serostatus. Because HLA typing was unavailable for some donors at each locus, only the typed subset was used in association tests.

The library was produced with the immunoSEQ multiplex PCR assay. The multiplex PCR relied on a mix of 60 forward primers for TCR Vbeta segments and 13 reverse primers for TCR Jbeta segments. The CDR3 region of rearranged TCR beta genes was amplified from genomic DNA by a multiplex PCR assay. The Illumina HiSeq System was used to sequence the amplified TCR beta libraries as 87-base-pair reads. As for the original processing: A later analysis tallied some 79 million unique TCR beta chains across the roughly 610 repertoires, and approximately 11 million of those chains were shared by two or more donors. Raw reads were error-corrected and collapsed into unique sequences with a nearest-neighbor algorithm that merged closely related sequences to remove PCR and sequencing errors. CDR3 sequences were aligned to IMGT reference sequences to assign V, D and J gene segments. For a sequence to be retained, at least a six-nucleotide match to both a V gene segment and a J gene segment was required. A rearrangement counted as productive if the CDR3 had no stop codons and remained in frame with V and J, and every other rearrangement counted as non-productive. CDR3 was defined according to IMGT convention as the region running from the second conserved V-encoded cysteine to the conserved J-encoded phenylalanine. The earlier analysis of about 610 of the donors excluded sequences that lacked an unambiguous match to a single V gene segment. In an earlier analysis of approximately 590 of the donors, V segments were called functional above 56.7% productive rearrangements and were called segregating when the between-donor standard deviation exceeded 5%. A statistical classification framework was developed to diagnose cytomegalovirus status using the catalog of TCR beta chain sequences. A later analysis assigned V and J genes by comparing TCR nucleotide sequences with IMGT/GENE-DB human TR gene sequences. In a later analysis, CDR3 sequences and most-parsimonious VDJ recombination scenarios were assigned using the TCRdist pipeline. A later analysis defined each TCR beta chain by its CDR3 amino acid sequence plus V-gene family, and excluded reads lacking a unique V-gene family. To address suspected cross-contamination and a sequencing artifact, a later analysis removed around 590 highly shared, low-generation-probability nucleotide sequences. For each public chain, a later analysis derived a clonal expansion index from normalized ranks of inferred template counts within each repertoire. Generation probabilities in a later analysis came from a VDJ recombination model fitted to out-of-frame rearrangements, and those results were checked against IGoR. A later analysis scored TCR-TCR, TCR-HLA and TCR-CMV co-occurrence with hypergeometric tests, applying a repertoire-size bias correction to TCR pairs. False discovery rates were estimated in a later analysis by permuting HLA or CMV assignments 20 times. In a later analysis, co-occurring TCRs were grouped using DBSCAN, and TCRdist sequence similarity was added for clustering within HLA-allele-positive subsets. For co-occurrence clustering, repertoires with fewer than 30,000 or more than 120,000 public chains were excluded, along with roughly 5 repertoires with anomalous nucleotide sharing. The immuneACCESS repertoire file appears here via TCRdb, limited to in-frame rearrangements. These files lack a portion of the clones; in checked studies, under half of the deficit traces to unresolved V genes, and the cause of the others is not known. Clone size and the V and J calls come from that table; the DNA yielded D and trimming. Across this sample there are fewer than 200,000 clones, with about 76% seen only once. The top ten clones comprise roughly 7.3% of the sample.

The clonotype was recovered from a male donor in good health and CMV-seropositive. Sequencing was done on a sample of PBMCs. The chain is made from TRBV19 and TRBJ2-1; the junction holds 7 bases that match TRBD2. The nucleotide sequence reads TGTGCCAGTAGCCGCCTCGGGGCGGGGGAGTACAATGAGCAGTTCTTC. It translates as CASSRLGAGEYNEQFF.